This T cell receptor beta chain was captured in a study of OX40 agonist ivuxolimab in advanced cancers. The table came from immunoSEQ multiplex PCR; TCRdb's copy has only in-frame clones and leaves some out. The sample holds about 46,000 clones, 70% to 85% seen once. V gave up 0 bases and J gave up 0 bases, with 10 bases separating them. CDR1 and CDR2 from the germline V gene are SGHDT and YYEEEE. The CDR3 has 16 residues. This sequence originates from an adult with an advanced solid tumor such as melanoma, head and neck, liver or kidney cancer. This chain links TRBV5-6 with TRBJ1-3; D is unresolved. Specimen: CD4+ or CD8+ T cells sorted from blood, collected in a trial of the OX40 agonist ivuxolimab. The CDR3, as DNA: TGTGCCAGCAGCTTGGAGCCGGGTATCTCTGGAAACACCATATATTTT. It specifies CASSLEPGISGNTIYF.